This T cell receptor beta chain is drawn from a study of blood T cell repertoires in COVID-19. Study summary: The United States, Italy and Spain provided the acute and convalescent COVID-19 samples. From T cells, B-cell-depleted T cells, or PBMCs came the material, which was cDNA or gDNA.

How the authors handled the data: Reference gene primers were amplified, and this amplification served to estimate nucleated cell counts. Sequencing was performed with immunoSEQ multiplex PCR; in TCRdb, only in-frame clones are kept and a portion is missing. That table furnishes V, J and clone size, whereas the DNA furnished D and trimming. The sample records more than 300,000 clones, around 80% being singletons. The ends were cut back, 3 bases at V and 8 bases at J, with 13 bases in the middle. This CDR3 is built from 13 residues. Germline V gives CDR1 MNHEY, CDR2 SMNVEV (reference sequence). The rearrangement uses TRBV27 and TRBJ1-2, with D possibly being TRBD1 (5 bases). The TCR was taken from a woman between 45 and 60 years old with acute or convalescent COVID-19. Sequenced sample: peripheral blood. DNA for the CDR3: TGTGCCAGCAGTTTGGGGGGACTTGGGGGCTACACCTTC. It specifies CASSLGGLGGYTF.